The entry that follows covers one TCR beta chain sequence. Clones were read by immunoSEQ multiplex PCR, and TCRdb kept only the in-frame ones, dropping some. This repertoire shows 100,000 to 120,000 clones, approximately 65% found once; its top ten account for 7.6%. The data are from a study of blood T cell repertoires in COVID-19. Sequenced: peripheral blood. This sequence originates from a woman aged 60-75 years with acute or convalescent COVID-19.

The CDR3 is CASSPAGANQPQHF. The CDR3, as DNA: TGTGCCAGCAGCCCCGCGGGCGCAAATCAGCCCCAGCATTTT. This sequence joins TRBV5-4 and TRBJ1-5, with D hard to call. Germline V gene lookup returns CDR1 SGHNT and CDR2 YYREEE (reference sequence). CDR3 length: 14 amino acids. V was cut by 4 bases and J by 4 bases, with 12 bases left in between.